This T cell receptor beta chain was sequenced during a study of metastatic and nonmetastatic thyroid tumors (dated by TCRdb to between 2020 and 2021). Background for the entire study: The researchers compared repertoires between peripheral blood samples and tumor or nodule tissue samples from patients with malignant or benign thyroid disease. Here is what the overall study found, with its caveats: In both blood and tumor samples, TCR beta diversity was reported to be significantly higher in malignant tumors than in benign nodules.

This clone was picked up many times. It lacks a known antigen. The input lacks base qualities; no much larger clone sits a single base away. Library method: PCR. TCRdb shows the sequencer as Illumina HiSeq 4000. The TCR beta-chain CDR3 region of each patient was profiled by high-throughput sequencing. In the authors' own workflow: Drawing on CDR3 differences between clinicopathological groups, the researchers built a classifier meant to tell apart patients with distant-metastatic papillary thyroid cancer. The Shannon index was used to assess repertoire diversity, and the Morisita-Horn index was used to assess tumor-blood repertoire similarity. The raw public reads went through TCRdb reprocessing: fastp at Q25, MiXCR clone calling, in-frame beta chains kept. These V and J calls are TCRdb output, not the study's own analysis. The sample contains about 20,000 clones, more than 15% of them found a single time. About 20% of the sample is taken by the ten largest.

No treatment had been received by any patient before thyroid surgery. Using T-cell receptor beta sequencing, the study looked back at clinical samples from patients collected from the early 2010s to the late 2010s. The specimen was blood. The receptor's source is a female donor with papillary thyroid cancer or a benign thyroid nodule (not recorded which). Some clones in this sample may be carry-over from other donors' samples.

The CDR3 region: CASSRYGLGSSYNEQFF. The sequenced DNA: TGTGCCAGCAGTCGTTACGGGCTCGGCAGCTCCTACAATGAGCAGTTCTTC. This chain joins TRBV6-2 or TRBV6-3 to TRBJ2-1; the D gene lacks a confident call. The V and J ends are trimmed by 5 bases and 0 bases, leaving 17 bases between them. Its CDR3 holds 17 amino acids, cysteine through phenylalanine. Kept here is only the CDR3 DNA, which spans 51 bases and is read in frame from base 1. CDR1 and CDR2 were assigned from the germline V gene as MNHEY and SVGEGT.